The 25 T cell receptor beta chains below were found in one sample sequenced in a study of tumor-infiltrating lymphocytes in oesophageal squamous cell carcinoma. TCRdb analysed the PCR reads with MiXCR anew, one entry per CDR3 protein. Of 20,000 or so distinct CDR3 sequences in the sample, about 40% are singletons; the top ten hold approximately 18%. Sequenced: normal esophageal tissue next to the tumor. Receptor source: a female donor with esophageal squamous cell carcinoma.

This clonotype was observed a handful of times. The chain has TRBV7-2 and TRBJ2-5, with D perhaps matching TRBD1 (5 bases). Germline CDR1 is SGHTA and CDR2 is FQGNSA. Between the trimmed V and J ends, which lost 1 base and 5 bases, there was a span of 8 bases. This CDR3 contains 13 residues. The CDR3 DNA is TGTGCCAGCAGCTTAGTATCAGGGGAGACCCAGTACTTC. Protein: CASSLVSGETQYF.

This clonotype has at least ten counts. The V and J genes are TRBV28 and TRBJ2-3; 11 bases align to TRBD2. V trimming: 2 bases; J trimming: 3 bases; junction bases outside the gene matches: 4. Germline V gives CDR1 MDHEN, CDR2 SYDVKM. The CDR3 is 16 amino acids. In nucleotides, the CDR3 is TGTGCCAGCAGTTTAACTAGCGGGAGTATAACAGATACGCAGTATTTT. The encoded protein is CASSLTSGSITDTQYF.

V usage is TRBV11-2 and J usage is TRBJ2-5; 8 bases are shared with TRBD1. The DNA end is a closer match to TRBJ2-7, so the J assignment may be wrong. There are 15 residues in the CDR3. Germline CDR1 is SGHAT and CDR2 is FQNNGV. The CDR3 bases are TGTGCCAGCAGCCCCCGGGACAGGAGATACTACGAGCAGTACTTC. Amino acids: CASSPRDRRYYEQYF.

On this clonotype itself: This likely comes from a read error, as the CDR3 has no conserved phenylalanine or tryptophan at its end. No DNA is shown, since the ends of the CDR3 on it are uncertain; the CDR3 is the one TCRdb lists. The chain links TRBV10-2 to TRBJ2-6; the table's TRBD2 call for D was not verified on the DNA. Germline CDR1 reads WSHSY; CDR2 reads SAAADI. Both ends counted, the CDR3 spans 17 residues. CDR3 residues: CASSGETSGYVEQFFGP.

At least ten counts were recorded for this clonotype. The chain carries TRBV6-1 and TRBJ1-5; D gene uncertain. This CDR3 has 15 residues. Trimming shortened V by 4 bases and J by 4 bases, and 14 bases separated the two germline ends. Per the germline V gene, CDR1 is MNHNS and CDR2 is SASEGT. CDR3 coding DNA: TGTGCCAGCAGTGGACCCGGCGTAGGAAATCAGCCCCAGCATTTT. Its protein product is CASSGPGVGNQPQHF.

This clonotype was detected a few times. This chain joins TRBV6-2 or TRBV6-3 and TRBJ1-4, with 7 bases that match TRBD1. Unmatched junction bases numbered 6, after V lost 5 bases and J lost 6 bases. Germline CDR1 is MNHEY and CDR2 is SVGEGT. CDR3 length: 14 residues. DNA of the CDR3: TGTGCCAGCAGTCGGACAGGAAGCTATGAAAAACTGTTTTTT. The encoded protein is CASSRTGSYEKLFF.

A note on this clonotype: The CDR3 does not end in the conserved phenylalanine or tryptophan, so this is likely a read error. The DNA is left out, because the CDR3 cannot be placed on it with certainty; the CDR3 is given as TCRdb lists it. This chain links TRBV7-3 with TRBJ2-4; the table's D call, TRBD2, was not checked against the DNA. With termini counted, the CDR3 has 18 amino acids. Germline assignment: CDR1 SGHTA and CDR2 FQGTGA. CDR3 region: CASSVTWLAGYNEQFFGP.

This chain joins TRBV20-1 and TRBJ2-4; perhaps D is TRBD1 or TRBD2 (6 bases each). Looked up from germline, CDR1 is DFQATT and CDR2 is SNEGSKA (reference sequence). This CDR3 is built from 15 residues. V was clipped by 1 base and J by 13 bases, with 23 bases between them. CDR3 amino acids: CSARAGGGSYNEQYF. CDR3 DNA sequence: TGCAGTGCTAGAGCCGGAGGGGGGTCCTACAATGAGCAGTACTTC.

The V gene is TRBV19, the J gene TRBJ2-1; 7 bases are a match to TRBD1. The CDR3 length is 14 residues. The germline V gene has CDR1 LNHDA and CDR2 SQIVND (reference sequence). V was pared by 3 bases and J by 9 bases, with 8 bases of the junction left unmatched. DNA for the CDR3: TGTGCCAGTAGTATGGGACAGCTCATGGGTGAGCAGTTCTTC. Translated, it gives CASSMGQLMGEQFF.

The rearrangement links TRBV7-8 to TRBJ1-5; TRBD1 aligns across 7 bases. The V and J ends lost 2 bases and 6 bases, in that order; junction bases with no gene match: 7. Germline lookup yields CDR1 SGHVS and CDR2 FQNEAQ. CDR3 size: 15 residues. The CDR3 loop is CASSLSGQQGQPQHF. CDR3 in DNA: TGTGCCAGCAGCTTATCGGGACAGCAAGGTCAGCCCCAGCATTTT.

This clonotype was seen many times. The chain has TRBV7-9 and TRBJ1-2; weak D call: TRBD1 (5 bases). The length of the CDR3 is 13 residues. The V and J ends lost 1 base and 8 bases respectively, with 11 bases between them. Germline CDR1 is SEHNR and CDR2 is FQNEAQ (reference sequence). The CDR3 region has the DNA TGTGCCAGCAGCTTAGAAACCCGGGGCGGCTACACCTTC. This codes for CASSLETRGGYTF.

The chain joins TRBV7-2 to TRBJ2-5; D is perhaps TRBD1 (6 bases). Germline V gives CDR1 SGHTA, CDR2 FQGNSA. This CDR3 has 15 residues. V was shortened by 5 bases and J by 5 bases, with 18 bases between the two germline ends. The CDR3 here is CASSQSSGTWETQYF. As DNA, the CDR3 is TGTGCCAGCAGCCAATCCTCCGGGACATGGGAGACCCAGTACTTC.

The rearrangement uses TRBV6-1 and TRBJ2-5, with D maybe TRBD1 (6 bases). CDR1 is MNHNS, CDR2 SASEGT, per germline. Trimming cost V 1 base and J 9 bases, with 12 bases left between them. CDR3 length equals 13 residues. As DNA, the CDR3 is TGTGCCAGCAGTGAAGAGGGGGATACTGCCCAGTACTTC. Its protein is CASSEEGDTAQYF.

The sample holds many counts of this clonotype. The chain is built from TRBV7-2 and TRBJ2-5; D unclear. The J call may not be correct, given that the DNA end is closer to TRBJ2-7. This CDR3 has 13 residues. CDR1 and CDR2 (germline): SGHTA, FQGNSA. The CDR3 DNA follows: TGTGCCAGCAGCTTAGCGGTAGGGTACGAGCAGTACTTC. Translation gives CASSLAVGYEQYF.

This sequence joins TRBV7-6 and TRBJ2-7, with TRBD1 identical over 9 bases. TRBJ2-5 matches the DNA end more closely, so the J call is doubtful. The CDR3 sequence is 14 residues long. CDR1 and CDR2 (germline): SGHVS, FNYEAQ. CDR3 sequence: CASSRDRGQETQYF. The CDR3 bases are TGTGCCAGCAGCCGAGACAGGGGGCAAGAGACCCAGTACTTC.

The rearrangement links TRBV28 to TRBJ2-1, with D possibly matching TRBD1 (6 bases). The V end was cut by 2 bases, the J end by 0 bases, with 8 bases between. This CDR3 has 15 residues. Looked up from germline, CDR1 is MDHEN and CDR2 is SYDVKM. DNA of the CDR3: TGTGCCAGCAGTTTACCGGACAGCTCCTACAATGAGCAGTTCTTC. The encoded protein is CASSLPDSSYNEQFF. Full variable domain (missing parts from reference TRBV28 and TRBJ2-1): DVKVTQSSRYLVKRTGEKVFLECVQDMDHENMFWYRQDPGLGLRLIYFSYDVKMKEKGDIPEGYSVSREKKERFSLILESASTNQTSMYLCASSLPDSSYNEQFFGPGTRLTVL.

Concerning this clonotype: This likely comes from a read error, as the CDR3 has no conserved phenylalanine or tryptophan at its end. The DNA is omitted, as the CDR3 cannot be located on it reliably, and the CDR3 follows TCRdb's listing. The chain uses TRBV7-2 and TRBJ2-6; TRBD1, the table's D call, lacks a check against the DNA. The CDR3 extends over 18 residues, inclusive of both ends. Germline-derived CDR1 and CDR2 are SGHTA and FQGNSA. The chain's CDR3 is CASSRKAGTENSPLHFGA.

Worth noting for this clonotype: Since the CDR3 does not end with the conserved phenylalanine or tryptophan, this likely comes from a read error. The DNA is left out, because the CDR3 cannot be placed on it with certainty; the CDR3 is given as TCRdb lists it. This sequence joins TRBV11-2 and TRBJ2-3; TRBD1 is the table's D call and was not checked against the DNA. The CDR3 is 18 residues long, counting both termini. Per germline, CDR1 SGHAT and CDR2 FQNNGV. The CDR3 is CASSLQAGRGNGGQYFGP.

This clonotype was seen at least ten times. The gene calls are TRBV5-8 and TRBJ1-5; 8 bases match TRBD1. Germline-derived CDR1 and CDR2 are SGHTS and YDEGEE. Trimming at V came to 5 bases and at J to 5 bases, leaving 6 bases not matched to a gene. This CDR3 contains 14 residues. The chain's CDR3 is CASRDRQGYQPQHF. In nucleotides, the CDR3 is TGTGCCAGCAGGGACCGACAGGGGTATCAGCCCCAGCATTTT.

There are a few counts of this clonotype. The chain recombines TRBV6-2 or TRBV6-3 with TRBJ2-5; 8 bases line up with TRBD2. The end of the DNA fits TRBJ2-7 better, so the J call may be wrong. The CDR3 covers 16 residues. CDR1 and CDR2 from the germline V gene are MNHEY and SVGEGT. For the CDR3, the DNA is TGTGCCAGCAGTTACTTCGTGCTAGCGGGTTCCTACGAGCAGTACTTC. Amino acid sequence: CASSYFVLAGSYEQYF.

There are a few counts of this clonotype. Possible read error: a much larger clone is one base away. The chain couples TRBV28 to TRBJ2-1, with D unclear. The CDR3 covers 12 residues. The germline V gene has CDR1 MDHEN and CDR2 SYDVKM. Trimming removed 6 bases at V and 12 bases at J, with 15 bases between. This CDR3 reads CASSKTFLGQFF. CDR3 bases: TGTGCCAGCAGCAAGACTTTCCTGGGGCAGTTCTTC.

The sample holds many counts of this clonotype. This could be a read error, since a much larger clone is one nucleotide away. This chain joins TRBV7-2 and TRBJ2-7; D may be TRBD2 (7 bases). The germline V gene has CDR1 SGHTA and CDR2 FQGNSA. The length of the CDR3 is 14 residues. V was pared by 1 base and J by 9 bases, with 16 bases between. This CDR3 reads CASSLEGRGTSQYF. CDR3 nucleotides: TGTGCCAGCAGCTTAGAAGGGCGGGGGACATCGCAGTACTTC.

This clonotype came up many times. In DNA, the CDR3 is TGTGCCAGCAGTTACAGGCTAGCGGGATTAGAGCTGGTCTCCTACAATGAGCAGTTCTTC. Its translation is CASSYRLAGLELVSYNEQFF. The chain is built from TRBV6-6 and TRBJ2-1; 9 nucleotides line up with TRBD2. Germline values: CDR1 MNHNY, CDR2 SVGAGI (reference sequence). The CDR3 is 20 amino acids. V shed 2 bases, J shed 0 bases, and the junction held 14 bases outside the gene matches.

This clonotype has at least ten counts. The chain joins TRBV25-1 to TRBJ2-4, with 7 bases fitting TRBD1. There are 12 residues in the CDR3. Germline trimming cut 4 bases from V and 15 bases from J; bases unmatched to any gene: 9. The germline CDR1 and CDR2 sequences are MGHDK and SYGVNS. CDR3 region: CASSVTGAWLYF. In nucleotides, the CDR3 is TGTGCCAGCAGTGTAACAGGGGCCTGGCTGTACTTC. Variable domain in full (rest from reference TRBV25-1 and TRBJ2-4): EADIYQTPRYLVIGTGKKITLECSQTMGHDKMYWYQQDPGMELHLIHYSYGVNSTEKGDLSSESTVSRIRTEHFPLTLESARPSHTSQYLCASSVTGAWLYFGAGTRLSVL.

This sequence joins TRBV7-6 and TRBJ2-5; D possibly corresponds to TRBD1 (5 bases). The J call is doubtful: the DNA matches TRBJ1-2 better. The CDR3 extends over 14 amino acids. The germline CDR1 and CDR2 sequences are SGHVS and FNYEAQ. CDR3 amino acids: CASSLGPGSYGYTF. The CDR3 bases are TGTGCCAGCAGCTTAGGGCCAGGGAGTTATGGCTACACCTTC.